Reported below is one T cell receptor beta chain. Produced via immunoSEQ multiplex PCR; TCRdb's table is partial and in-frame only. The repertoire includes approximately 60,000 clones, approximately 90% of them detected once, and approximately 2.3% sits in the top ten. The data belong to a study of T cell changes during pregnancy in multiple sclerosis. Germline V gene data show CDR1 as SGHTA and CDR2 as FQGNSA. Trimming removed 3 bases from V and 3 bases from J, with 12 bases in between. The CDR3 spans 15 residues. This rearrangement joins TRBV7-2 to TRBJ1-3; D is unresolved. The sequencing used peripheral blood, collected in the first trimester of pregnancy. The TCR sequence derives from a female donor with multiple sclerosis, enrolled in a pregnancy study. CDR3 residues: CASSFSPSGGNTIYF. The CDR3 coding sequence is TGTGCCAGCAGCTTCTCGCCATCGGGTGGAAACACCATATATTTT.